These 10 T cell receptor beta chains were all obtained from the same sample, sequenced in a study of blood T cell repertoires in COVID-19. Some clones are missing from TCRdb's copy, which holds only in-frame ones; the method was immunoSEQ multiplex PCR. The data hold about 420,000 clones, with 85% to 90% observed a single time. The sequencing sample was made of peripheral blood. Every receptor here comes from a man aged 18 to 29 with COVID-19, enrolled during active disease.

This clone was detected only a few times. V usage is TRBV27 and J usage is TRBJ1-2; D ambiguous. CDR1 MNHEY and CDR2 SMNVEV come from the germline V gene (reference sequence). Trimming stripped 5 bases from V and 5 bases from J, with 12 bases between. The CDR3 has 13 amino acids. This CDR3 reads CASSPDGEYGYTF. Written as DNA, the CDR3 is TGTGCCAGCAGTCCGGACGGGGAGTATGGCTACACCTTC.

The chain combines TRBV19 with TRBJ2-7; 11 bases map to TRBD2. Germline V gene lookup returns CDR1 LNHDA and CDR2 SQIVND (reference sequence). V lost 5 bases, J lost 2 bases, and 5 bases stayed unmatched. The CDR3 spans 15 residues. CDR3 DNA sequence: TGTGCCAGTAGTGCGGGACTAGCGGCCGCCTACGAGCAGTACTTC. Translation: CASSAGLAAAYEQYF.

The rearrangement joins TRBV5-4 to TRBJ2-5; TRBD1 matches 8 bases. This CDR3 contains 13 residues. J lost 5 bases, V lost 5 bases, and 5 bases had no gene match. Germline V CDR1 and CDR2: SGHNT, YYREEE (reference sequence). CDR3 amino acids: CASRNRGMETQYF. The CDR3 nucleotides read TGTGCCAGCAGAAACAGGGGGATGGAGACCCAGTACTTC.

This clone was recorded once. The CDR3 is CASSYPLSKAFPYEQYF. DNA for the CDR3: TGTGCCAGCAGTTACCCGCTCTCGAAAGCGTTTCCCTACGAGCAGTACTTC. This sequence joins TRBV6-2 or TRBV6-3 and TRBJ2-7; D is ambiguous. The CDR3 loop spans 17 amino acids. V dropped 2 bases and J dropped 2 bases, with 19 bases sitting between them. Germline V gene lookup returns CDR1 MNHEY and CDR2 SVGEGT.

V and J are TRBV11-2 and TRBJ2-1; 8 bases map to TRBD2. Germline loops: CDR1 SGHAT, CDR2 FQNNGV. The ends lost 5 bases at V and 3 bases at J; junction bases unmatched: 9. The CDR3 totals 16 residues. This CDR3 reads CASSPLTSAYYNEQFF. The CDR3 DNA sequence: TGTGCCAGCAGCCCGCTGACTAGCGCCTACTACAATGAGCAGTTCTTC.

This clone was seen a handful of times. In the same sample, other DNA sequences code for this CDR3. This chain uses TRBV27 with TRBJ2-1; 7 bases fit TRBD2. In germline, CDR1 is MNHEY, CDR2 SMNVEV (reference sequence). The CDR3 extends over 14 amino acids. With V trimmed by 4 bases and J by 1 base, 1 base remained unmatched. CDR3 amino acids: CASSSRGSYNEQFF. The CDR3 DNA is TGTGCCAGCAGTTCGCGGGGGTCCTACAATGAGCAGTTCTTC.

This chain joins TRBV6-6 and TRBJ2-1, with TRBD2 identical over 10 bases. Germline-derived CDR1 and CDR2 are MNHNY and SVGAGI (reference sequence). CDR3 length: 16 amino acids. The V and J ends lost 0 bases and 8 bases, in that order; junction bases with no gene match: 7. The CDR3 nucleotides are TGTGCCAGCAGTTACTCGAGTGGGACTAGCGCAGATGAGCAGTTCTTC. Its protein is CASSYSSGTSADEQFF.

The chain links TRBV3-1 (or the pseudogene TRBV3-2) to TRBJ1-4, with 7 bases aligning to TRBD1. The CDR3 has 15 amino acids. From germline, CDR1 is LGHDT and CDR2 YNNKEL (reference sequence). V shed 4 bases and J 2 bases; nucleotides not matched to a gene: 4. As DNA, the CDR3 is TGTGCCAGCAGCCCAGGGACAGTTACTAATGAAAAACTGTTTTTT. It codes for CASSPGTVTNEKLFF.

This chain joins TRBV5-1 and TRBJ2-3; 7 positions agree with TRBD2. V gave up 2 bases and J gave up 9 bases; unmatched junction bases: 12. This CDR3 comprises 15 residues. CDR1 SGHRS and CDR2 YFSETQ come from the germline V gene. CDR3 loop: CASSFGLVKQATQYF. CDR3 in DNA: TGCGCCAGCAGCTTTGGACTAGTCAAGCAGGCAACGCAGTATTTT.

This chain uses TRBV4-2 with TRBJ2-3, with 10 nucleotides matching TRBD2. The CDR3 is made up of 17 amino acids. With V trimmed by 0 bases and J by 5 bases, 8 bases remained unmatched. Germline V gene sequence: CDR1 LGHNA, CDR2 YNFKEQ. DNA of the CDR3: TGTGCCAGCAGCCAAGATGGCGCTAGCGGGAGAGAAGATACGCAGTATTTT. It codes for CASSQDGASGREDTQYF.